This T cell receptor beta chain was retrieved from a study of Graves' ophthalmopathy and Graves' hyperthyroidism. Across the study: Hyperthyroidism showing no ophthalmopathy within 18 months of follow-up was stable.

This CDR3 contains 14 residues. Trimming took off 3 bases at V and 0 bases at J, with 8 bases between the two ends. The V gene's germline CDR1 is MGHDK and CDR2 SYGVNS. Uncontrolled infections, other autoimmune diseases, pregnancy or lactation barred patients from enrollment. Many counts were recorded for this clonotype. Beta-chain TCR CDR3 regions were amplified from RNA transcripts. HTBI primers primed a first-round RT-PCR, and a second-round multiplex PCR followed. TCRdb itself ran the multiplex PCR reads through MiXCR, one entry per CDR3 protein. The data contain about 590,000 distinct CDR3 sequences, under 45% of them singletons.

The sequence was obtained from an adult man with Graves' hyperthyroidism. The sequencing input was peripheral blood or thyroid tissue (not recorded which). The chain combines TRBV25-1 with TRBJ2-5; D remains unclear. The CDR3 coding sequence is TGTGCCAGCAGTGACGGGCCGTACCAAGAGACCCAGTACTTC. Protein: CASSDGPYQETQYF.